This T cell receptor (beta chain) was obtained from a study of shared clonotypes between healthy human individuals. Here immunoSEQ multiplex PCR was the method, and the copy in TCRdb shows in-frame clones only, minus some. In the table there are roughly 1.4 million clones, roughly 98.5% of which are singletons. The germline V gene has CDR1 SQVTM and CDR2 ANQGSEA. The CDR3 length is 14 residues. V was pared by 3 bases and J by 2 bases, with 3 bases of the junction left unmatched. Sequencing was carried out using naive CD4+ T cells sorted from blood. Sample subset: CD45RA+ positively selected. The clonotype comes from a man in his thirties or forties in good health. The V call is TRBV29-1, the J call TRBJ2-1; 8 positions agree with TRBD2. The CDR3 sequence: CSVDLSGTYNEQFF. CDR3 in DNA: TGCAGCGTTGATCTTAGCGGGACCTACAATGAGCAGTTCTTC.